This T cell receptor (beta chain) was captured in a study of T cell changes during pregnancy in multiple sclerosis. This CDR3 region has 12 residues. Germline V lookup: CDR1 GTSNPN, CDR2 SVGIG (reference sequence). J was trimmed by 5 bases and V by 7 bases; bases with no gene match: 6. Sequencing used immunoSEQ multiplex PCR; TCRdb keeps in-frame clones, though not all of them. This table has roughly 42,000 clones, about 88% appearing once. The sequence derives from a female donor with multiple sclerosis, enrolled in a pregnancy study. This chain links TRBV30 with TRBJ1-2; 8 bases align to TRBD1. Sequenced here: CD4+ T cells from peripheral blood mononuclear cells, sampled in the second trimester of pregnancy. Here the CDR3 reads CASPDRGYGYTF. CDR3 coding DNA: TGTGCCTCACCCGACAGGGGATATGGCTACACCTTC.